Below are 32 T cell receptor beta chains sequenced from a single sample in a study of vaccination effects on CD4 cells after COVID-19. TCRdb keeps only in-frame clones here, not all; method: immunoSEQ multiplex PCR. The table shows roughly 51,000 clones, with about 70% occurring only once. These receptors are not linked to any known antigen. CD4+ T cell isolation took place after approximately 11 days of culture. The individual was infected with SARS-CoV-2 between March and December 2020, as confirmed by PCR. Each person got two doses of an mRNA SARS-CoV-2 vaccine, BNT162b2 or mRNA-1273. This material consisted of CD4+ T cells from PBMCs cultured without peptide, taken after COVID-19 vaccination. The source of these receptors is a human donor who had a prior SARS-CoV-2 infection.

The chain recombines TRBV6-2 or TRBV6-3 with TRBJ1-1; D gene unclear. CDR3 length equals 14 residues. Germline loops: CDR1 MNHEY, CDR2 SVGEGT. The V end lost 2 bases, the J end lost 0 bases, and 7 bases lay between the germline ends. The CDR3 nucleotides are TGTGCCAGCAGTTACGGTCGCCTGAACACTGAAGCTTTCTTT. Protein product: CASSYGRLNTEAFF.

This CDR3 is CASSLVVLGTSKFF. The DNA of the CDR3 is TGTGCCAGCAGCTTAGTGGTACTAGGGACGAGCAAGTTCTTC. The chain employs TRBV7-2 and TRBJ2-1; D possibly uses TRBD1 or TRBD2 (5 bases each). The ends were cut back, 1 base at V and 14 bases at J, with 18 bases in the middle. Germline CDR1 reads SGHTA; CDR2 reads FQGNSA. The CDR3 is 14 residues long.

This clone was counted a single time. The CDR3 nucleotides read TGTGCCAGCAGTATAATGGGACAGAGCTCTGGAAACACCATATATTTT. Translating it yields CASSIMGQSSGNTIYF. V usage is TRBV2 and J usage is TRBJ1-3, with 7 bases aligning to TRBD1. CDR3 size: 16 residues. CDR1 and CDR2 (germline): SNHLY, FYNNEI. The V and J ends lost 5 bases and 0 bases, in that order; junction bases with no gene match: 7.

V is TRBV5-1 and J is TRBJ2-2; the match to TRBD1 covers 7 bases. CDR1 and CDR2 (germline): SGHRS, YFSETQ. Trimming cost V 4 bases and J 2 bases; bases outside gene matches: 5. The CDR3 runs 15 residues. The DNA of the CDR3 is TGCGCCAGCAGCCCCCAGGGGGTCAACACCGGGGAGCTGTTTTTT. Translated, it gives CASSPQGVNTGELFF.

The V call is TRBV9, the J call TRBJ1-6, with a possible D match to TRBD1 (5 bases). Trimming removed 2 bases from V and 5 bases from J, with 17 bases in between. Germline V gene lookup returns CDR1 SGDLS and CDR2 YYNGEE. There are 17 residues in the CDR3. The DNA of the CDR3 is TGTGCCAGCAGCGTGGGGTCCCCAGGGCGAGATAATTCACCCCTCCACTTT. Its translation is CASSVGSPGRDNSPLHF.

V is TRBV5-5 and J is TRBJ2-7; the D is unclear. Germline-derived CDR1 and CDR2 are SGHKS and YYEKEE (reference sequence). Trimming took off 2 bases at V and 6 bases at J, with 12 bases between the two ends. The CDR3 sequence is 13 residues long. CDR3: CASSFVPQFEQYF. The CDR3 region has the DNA TGTGCCAGCAGCTTCGTCCCTCAGTTCGAGCAGTACTTC.

CDR3 nucleotides: TGTGCCAGCTCACGACTAGCGGGCTACGAGCAGTACTTC. Its protein product is CASSRLAGYEQYF. The genes are TRBV18 and TRBJ2-7, with 10 bases aligning to TRBD2. Germline trimming cut 4 bases from V and 3 bases from J; bases unmatched to any gene: 0. This CDR3 contains 13 residues. Per the germline V gene, CDR1 is KGHSH and CDR2 is LQKENI.

The chain combines TRBV5-4 with TRBJ2-7, with 9 bases aligning to TRBD2. V lost 0 bases to trimming and J lost 4 bases; unmatched junction nucleotides: 11. Germline V lookup: CDR1 SGHNT, CDR2 YYREEE (reference sequence). The CDR3 has 17 amino acids. The CDR3 region has the DNA TGTGCCAGCAGCTTGGCCGAATCTAGCGGGACCGCTTACGAGCAGTACTTC. Amino acids: CASSLAESSGTAYEQYF.

The chain has TRBV4-2 and TRBJ2-1, with 8 nucleotides matching TRBD2. The J segment lost 8 bases and the V segment lost 1 base, leaving 10 bases of the junction unmatched. CDR3 length equals 16 residues. Germline V lookup: CDR1 LGHNA, CDR2 YNFKEQ. DNA of the CDR3: TGTGCCAGCAGCCAAGTCGGGTCGGGGGGGCTTGATGAGCAGTTCTTC. This codes for CASSQVGSGGLDEQFF.

This rearrangement joins TRBV5-8 to TRBJ2-7; D ambiguous. Trimming shortened V by 2 bases and J by 3 bases, and 3 bases separated the two germline ends. The CDR3 contains 11 residues. Per the germline V gene, CDR1 is SGHTS and CDR2 is YDEGEE. CDR3 nucleotide sequence: TGTGCCAGCAGCTTCCTCTACGAGCAGTACTTC. Its translation is CASSFLYEQYF.

This chain joins TRBV6-5 and TRBJ2-1; 13 positions match TRBD2. This CDR3 is 15 amino acids long. CDR1 is MNHEY, CDR2 SVGAGI, per germline. V shed 5 bases and J 6 bases; nucleotides not matched to a gene: 4. The CDR3 region has the DNA TGTGCCAGCAGTCAGGGACTAGCGGGGTCCAATGAGCAGTTCTTC. Residues: CASSQGLAGSNEQFF.

The rearrangement links TRBV27 to TRBJ1-6; 7 nucleotides agree with TRBD1. The germline gives CDR1 MNHEY, CDR2 SMNVEV (reference sequence). The CDR3 sequence is 16 residues long. Unmatched junction bases numbered 7, after V lost 6 bases and J lost 2 bases. CDR3 DNA sequence: TGTGCCAGCAGCGCCAGACAGGGTACCTATAATTCACCCCTCCACTTT. Amino acid sequence: CASSARQGTYNSPLHF.

The chain employs TRBV6-5 and TRBJ2-1; no definite D call. V was clipped by 5 bases and J by 9 bases, with 11 bases between them. The CDR3 covers 12 residues. Germline CDR1 is MNHEY and CDR2 is SVGAGI. The CDR3 loop reads CASSTPDGEQFF. The CDR3 coding sequence is TGTGCCAGCAGTACTCCGGACGGTGAGCAGTTCTTC.

The J gene is TRBJ2-5, the V gene TRBV4-2; possibly TRBD1 for D (5 bases). The CDR3 has 16 amino acids. V was pared by 1 base and J by 2 bases, with 14 bases between. CDR1 is LGHNA, CDR2 YNFKEQ, per germline. The CDR3 is CASSQGWQGPQETQYF. CDR3 sequence (DNA): TGTGCCAGCAGCCAAGGGTGGCAGGGCCCTCAAGAGACCCAGTACTTC.

This sequence joins TRBV6-1 and TRBJ2-5; no clear D. Germline-derived CDR1 and CDR2 are MNHNS and SASEGT. V was shortened by 1 base and J by 3 bases, with 6 bases between the two germline ends. The CDR3 has 13 residues. CDR3 protein: CASSEVDEETQYF. In DNA, the CDR3 is TGTGCCAGCAGTGAAGTGGACGAAGAGACCCAGTACTTC.

The rearrangement uses TRBV12-3 or TRBV12-4 and TRBJ1-5; D remains ambiguous. Between the trimmed V and J ends, which lost 1 base and 5 bases, there was a span of 3 bases. This CDR3 region has 12 residues. The CDR3 DNA reads as TGTGCCAGCAGTTTAGGATATCAGCCCCAGCATTTT. Translating gives CASSLGYQPQHF.

This clone has a single count. V gene TRBV4-2 combines with J gene TRBJ2-7; D might be TRBD2 (5 bases). Per germline, CDR1 LGHNA and CDR2 YNFKEQ. V was pared by 1 base and J by 2 bases, with 15 bases between. The CDR3 extends over 16 amino acids. CDR3 residues: CASSQGGLRPTYEQYF. The CDR3 nucleotides are TGTGCCAGCAGCCAAGGAGGACTCCGGCCAACCTACGAGCAGTACTTC.

V gene TRBV5-1 combines with J gene TRBJ2-3; D may be TRBD1 (6 bases). This CDR3 is 14 amino acids long. Deletions cut 3 bases from V and 2 bases from J, with 10 bases between. Looked up from germline, CDR1 is SGHRS and CDR2 is YFSETQ. CDR3 loop: CASSSDRNTDTQYF. The CDR3 bases are TGCGCCAGCAGCTCCGACAGGAACACAGATACGCAGTATTTT.

This clone appeared a single time. The CDR3 nucleotides read TGTGCCAGCAGCAATTGGGTGTGTGGGGTCGGGACCTACGAGCAGTACTTC. Its translation: CASSNWVCGVGTYEQYF. This chain uses TRBV21-1 with TRBJ2-7; the table's D gene call, TRBD2, was not cross checked with the DNA. TRBV21-1 is termed a pseudogene. The CDR3 has 17 amino acids.

J is TRBJ2-3 and V is TRBV12-5; TRBD2 matches at 8 bases. V lost 0 bases, J lost 6 bases, and 8 bases stayed unmatched. There are 16 residues in the CDR3. Germline V lookup: CDR1 LGHNT, CDR2 FRNRAP. DNA for the CDR3: TGTGCTAGTGGTTTGGTTGCGGGGGGCCCCCCGGATACGCAGTATTTT. Translated: CASGLVAGGPPDTQYF.

The chain combines TRBV19 with TRBJ2-1; 9 bases align to TRBD1. With 3 bases clipped from V and 7 bases from J, the junction kept 7 bases outside the gene matches. The CDR3 spans 15 residues. Germline lookup yields CDR1 LNHDA and CDR2 SQIVND (reference sequence). CDR3 sequence reads: CASSIRTGADNEQFF. The DNA of the CDR3 is TGTGCCAGTAGTATCAGGACAGGGGCGGATAATGAGCAGTTCTTC.

The chain combines TRBV7-9 with TRBJ2-3, with D perhaps given as TRBD1 or TRBD2 (5 bases each). This CDR3 has 15 amino acids. CDR1 SEHNR and CDR2 FQNEAQ come from the germline V gene (reference sequence). V was cut by 2 bases and J by 6 bases, with 15 bases left in between. The chain's CDR3 is CASSLTGTWGDTQYF. The CDR3 nucleotides read TGTGCCAGCAGCTTAACAGGCACATGGGGGGATACGCAGTATTTT.

The V call is TRBV2, the J call TRBJ1-5; 12 bases align to TRBD1. The CDR3 is made up of 16 amino acids. The germline V gene has CDR1 SNHLY and CDR2 FYNNEI. V lost 2 bases, J lost 7 bases, and 6 bases stayed unmatched. The CDR3 spells CASSERGQGAGQPQHF. CDR3 bases: TGTGCCAGCAGTGAAAGGGGACAGGGGGCAGGGCAGCCCCAGCATTTT. The full variable domain, completed using reference TRBV2 and TRBJ1-5, is EPEVTQTPSHQVTQMGQEVILRCVPISNHLYFYWYRQILGQKVEFLVSFYNNEISEKSEIFDDQFSVERPDGSNFTLKIRSTKLEDSAMYFCASSERGQGAGQPQHFGDGTRLSIL.

The rearrangement joins TRBV5-5 to TRBJ2-3; D remains ambiguous. Germline-derived CDR1 and CDR2 are SGHKS and YYEKEE (reference sequence). This CDR3 has 16 amino acids. The V and J ends lost 4 bases and 1 base respectively, with 16 bases between them. For the CDR3, the DNA is TGTGCCAGCAGCGTTGGATTGTATTCCGGCACAGATACGCAGTATTTT. This gives the protein CASSVGLYSGTDTQYF.

The rearrangement uses TRBV4-3 and TRBJ1-1; possible D gene TRBD1, 5 bases. Deletions cut 4 bases from V and 0 bases from J, with 12 bases between. The CDR3 loop spans 15 amino acids. CDR1 is LGHNA and CDR2 is YSLEER in the germline V gene. The CDR3 sequence: CASSPQGGVNTEAFF. For the CDR3, the DNA is TGCGCCAGCAGCCCCCAGGGAGGGGTGAACACTGAAGCTTTCTTT.

This chain links TRBV18 with TRBJ2-7; 8 bases map to TRBD2. Germline V gene sequence: CDR1 KGHSH, CDR2 LQKENI. Germline trimming cut 5 bases from V and 1 base from J; bases unmatched to any gene: 4. This CDR3 contains 14 residues. CDR3 loop: CASSSGLVSYEQYF. The CDR3 DNA reads as TGTGCCAGCTCATCGGGACTAGTATCCTACGAGCAGTACTTC. The variable domain in full, completed from reference TRBV18 and TRBJ2-7, reads NAGVMQNPRHLVRRRGQEARLRCSPMKGHSHVYWYRQLPEEGLKFMVYLQKENIIDESGMPKERFSAEFPKEGPSILRIQQVVRGDSAAYFCASSSGLVSYEQYFGPGTRLTVT.

The J gene is TRBJ1-5, the V gene TRBV7-2; D remains ambiguous. The CDR3 runs to 14 residues. V was cut by 3 bases and J by 7 bases, with 13 bases left in between. Germline V gives CDR1 SGHTA, CDR2 FQGNSA. CDR3 in amino acids: CASSFFSGGQPQHF. CDR3 nucleotide sequence: TGTGCCAGCAGCTTTTTTTCAGGTGGGCAGCCCCAGCATTTT.

V and J are TRBV29-1 and TRBJ2-5; a possible D gene is TRBD1 (6 bases). The CDR3 length is 13 residues. Germline loops: CDR1 SQVTM, CDR2 ANQGSEA. The V gene lost 4 bases and the J gene lost 1 base, with 10 bases spanning the gap. The CDR3 reads CSVAGVPQETQYF. In DNA, the CDR3 is TGCAGCGTTGCAGGGGTCCCCCAAGAGACCCAGTACTTC.

The CDR3 region has the DNA TGTGCCACCAGCAGGAGGTGGGGGGTGGGCAATCAGCCCCAGCATTTT. This encodes CATSRRWGVGNQPQHF. V is TRBV15 and J is TRBJ1-5, with a tentative D call TRBD1 (5 bases). The germline V gene encodes CDR1 LNHNV and CDR2 YYDKDF (reference sequence). The V gene lost 3 bases and the J gene lost 2 bases, with 14 bases spanning the gap. The CDR3 is made up of 16 amino acids.

This chain uses TRBV5-6 with TRBJ2-1; D might be TRBD2 (5 bases). Germline V CDR1 and CDR2: SGHDT, YYEEEE. The CDR3 loop spans 13 amino acids. V was clipped by 4 bases and J by 9 bases, with 14 bases between them. The CDR3, as DNA: TGTGCCAGCAGCGCAACTAGTTACGGTGAGCAGTTCTTC. It specifies CASSATSYGEQFF.

V is TRBV5-1 and J is TRBJ2-5; D possibly matches TRBD1 or TRBD2 (5 bases each). V dropped 4 bases and J dropped 4 bases, with 17 bases sitting between them. The germline V gene has CDR1 SGHRS and CDR2 YFSETQ. The CDR3 spans 15 residues. The CDR3 DNA follows: TGCGCCAGCAGCCCGGCCGGCACTAGGGGAGAGACCCAGTACTTC. It translates to CASSPAGTRGETQYF.

The CDR3 loop is CASSRRDRDYGYTF. CDR3 in DNA: TGCGCCAGCAGCCGCCGGGACAGAGACTATGGCTACACCTTC. V is TRBV5-1 and J is TRBJ1-2; TRBD1 agrees at 7 bases. CDR1 SGHRS and CDR2 YFSETQ come from the germline V gene. The CDR3 runs to 14 residues. The J segment lost 3 bases and the V segment lost 4 bases, leaving 6 bases of the junction unmatched.